Reported below is one T cell receptor (beta chain). Its specificity is unknown. The entry originates in a study of radiation and T cells in renal cell carcinoma. General observations from the study: In blood, top tumor clones expanded by 2 weeks, shrinking by 4. Pretreatment tumor biopsies were lacking, so baseline clonotypes are unknown.

The CDR3 is made up of 17 amino acids. Germline V CDR1 and CDR2: SGDLS, YYNGEE. The V end was cut by 0 bases, the J end by 2 bases, with 15 bases between. Sample time point: blood 2 weeks post-SBRT. The treatment was: 15 Gy SBRT to primary tumor, nephrectomy 4 weeks later. Blood was sampled at baseline, 2 weeks and 4 weeks after SBRT. The patient's renal cell carcinoma had clear cell pathology. The repertoire was sequenced with immunoSEQ multiplex PCR; TCRdb's copy has only in-frame clones and lacks some. The table records around 86,000 clones, around 85% of them present only once. Sample: blood, taken from a patient whose treatment included radiotherapy and nephrectomy. This chain connects TRBV9 to TRBJ2-4; D might be TRBD1 (5 bases). The receptor's source is a woman aged 45-59 years with renal cell carcinoma. CDR3 bases: TGTGCCAGCAGCGTAGTAGGGGCTCCTGGCCCCAAAAACATTCAGTACTTC. Amino acids: CASSVVGAPGPKNIQYF.